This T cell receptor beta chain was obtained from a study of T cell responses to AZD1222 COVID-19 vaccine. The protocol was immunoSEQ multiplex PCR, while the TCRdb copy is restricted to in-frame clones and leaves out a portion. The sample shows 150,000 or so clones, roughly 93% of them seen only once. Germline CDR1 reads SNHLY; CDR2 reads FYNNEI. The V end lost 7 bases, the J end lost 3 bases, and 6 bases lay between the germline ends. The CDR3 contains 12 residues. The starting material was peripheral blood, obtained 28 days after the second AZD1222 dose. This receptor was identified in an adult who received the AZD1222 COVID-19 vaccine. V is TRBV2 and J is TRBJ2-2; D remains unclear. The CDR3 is CASKRDTGELFF. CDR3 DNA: TGTGCCAGCAAGAGAGACACCGGGGAGCTGTTTTTT.